The 27 T cell receptor beta chains presented below share a single source sample, sequenced in a study of technical replicates of blood from several donors. Data came from immunoSEQ multiplex PCR; TCRdb stores just in-frame clones and leaves some out. Of some 80,000 clones listed, roughly nine tenths are singletons. The sample taken for sequencing was T cells isolated from PBMCs. The receptors come from a human donor in good health.

As DNA, the CDR3 is TGTGCCAGCAGCACCAAAACTAGCGGGAGCCAGGCAGATACGCAGTATTTT. Its translation is CASSTKTSGSQADTQYF. The rearrangement uses TRBV5-4 and TRBJ2-3; the match to TRBD2 covers 11 bases. J was trimmed by 4 bases and V by 4 bases; bases with no gene match: 11. The CDR3 consists of 17 residues. The germline V gene has CDR1 SGHNT and CDR2 YYREEE (reference sequence).

The chain has TRBV10-1 and TRBJ2-1; the match to TRBD2 covers 11 bases. In germline, CDR1 is WNHNN, CDR2 SYGVQD (reference sequence). The length of the CDR3 is 16 residues. Germline trimming cut 0 bases from V and 5 bases from J; bases unmatched to any gene: 3. For the CDR3, the DNA is TGCGCCAGCAGTGAGTCCACTAGCGGGGGAAACAATGAGCAGTTCTTC. Residues: CASSESTSGGNNEQFF.

V usage is TRBV30 and J usage is TRBJ1-5; D is undetermined. Trimming shortened V by 0 bases and J by 2 bases, and 5 bases separated the two germline ends. The V gene's germline CDR1 is GTSNPN and CDR2 SVGIG (reference sequence). The CDR3 has 13 amino acids. CDR3: CAWSVRGNQPQHF. The DNA of the CDR3 is TGTGCCTGGAGTGTGAGGGGCAATCAGCCCCAGCATTTT.

Turning to this clone: The junction departs from the called germline gene at one end, perhaps through a read error. This rearrangement joins TRBV15 to TRBJ2-7; 8 positions agree with TRBD2. Germline V gene lookup returns CDR1 LNHNV and CDR2 YYDKDF (reference sequence). The CDR3 sequence is 13 residues long. CDR3 sequence reads: CATSREDASGRNF. CDR3 sequence (DNA): TGTGCCACCAGCAGAGAGGACGCTAGCGGGCGAAACTTC.

The V and J genes are TRBV5-4 and TRBJ1-5; the D gene is possibly TRBD1 (6 bases). In germline, CDR1 is SGHNT, CDR2 YYREEE (reference sequence). This CDR3 is 14 amino acids long. V was pared by 2 bases and J by 3 bases, with 9 bases between. The CDR3 reads CASSLGGLNQPQHF. CDR3 DNA sequence: TGTGCCAGCAGCTTAGGGGGTCTCAATCAGCCCCAGCATTTT.

The V call is TRBV11-2, the J call TRBJ1-2; the match to TRBD1 covers 7 bases. This CDR3 comprises 16 residues. Germline trimming cut 4 bases from V and 2 bases from J; bases unmatched to any gene: 10. The germline V gene encodes CDR1 SGHAT and CDR2 FQNNGV. CDR3 sequence: CASSYPGRGRNYGYTF. For the CDR3, the DNA is TGTGCCAGCAGCTATCCCGGGAGGGGGCGAAACTATGGCTACACCTTC.

This rearrangement joins TRBV29-1 to TRBJ1-1; a possible D gene is TRBD1 (5 bases). CDR1 is SQVTM, CDR2 ANQGSEA, per germline. Trimming took 7 bases from V and 2 from J, leaving 14 bases between them. The CDR3 length is 13 residues. CDR3 sequence (DNA): TGCAGCGCTGCGGGGGGGTTTAACACTGAAGCTTTCTTT. It translates to CSAAGGFNTEAFF.

The J gene is TRBJ2-7, the V gene TRBV28, with 12 bases aligning to TRBD2. The CDR3 covers 17 residues. The junction had 9 bases not matched to a gene; V was cut back by 2 bases and J by 4 bases. Germline V gene data show CDR1 as MDHEN and CDR2 as SYDVKM. CDR3 loop: CASSLIPLAGGTYEQYF. CDR3 coding DNA: TGTGCCAGCAGTTTAATCCCACTAGCGGGAGGAACGTACGAGCAGTACTTC.

V and J are TRBV5-1 and TRBJ1-1; no definite D call. V lost 3 bases, J lost 5 bases, and 11 bases lay in between. This CDR3 spans 13 amino acids. Germline V gives CDR1 SGHRS, CDR2 YFSETQ. The CDR3 loop reads CASSSDWGTEAFF. DNA for the CDR3: TGCGCCAGCAGCTCGGACTGGGGTACTGAAGCTTTCTTT.

The V call is TRBV29-1, the J call TRBJ2-7; D is perhaps TRBD1 (5 bases). Germline-derived CDR1 and CDR2 are SQVTM and ANQGSEA. This CDR3 contains 12 residues. V was clipped by 4 bases and J by 3 bases, with 10 bases between them. The CDR3 DNA reads TGCAGCGTTGGGGCAGGGAACTACGAGCAGTACTTC. This sequence encodes CSVGAGNYEQYF.

For this clone: In the same sample, other DNA sequences code for this CDR3. The chain couples TRBV5-1 to TRBJ2-7; 7 bases match TRBD1. Germline trimming cut 4 bases from V and 1 base from J; bases unmatched to any gene: 5. Germline-derived CDR1 and CDR2 are SGHRS and YFSETQ. The CDR3 runs 14 residues. In nucleotides, the CDR3 is TGCGCCAGCAGCACCGGGACAGCATCCTACGAGCAGTACTTC. Encoded protein: CASSTGTASYEQYF.

This chain joins TRBV5-1 and TRBJ2-1; TRBD2 agrees at 16 bases. Trimming took 4 bases from V and 8 from J; bases not matched to a gene: 3. In germline, CDR1 is SGHRS, CDR2 YFSETQ. This CDR3 is 15 amino acids long. The CDR3 is CASSAGLAGGDEQFF. CDR3 DNA: TGCGCCAGCAGCGCGGGACTAGCGGGAGGGGATGAGCAGTTCTTC.

This chain uses TRBV2 with TRBJ2-2, with a tentative D call TRBD2 (7 bases). Germline V CDR1 and CDR2: SNHLY, FYNNEI. The CDR3 has 13 residues. The ends were cut back, 7 bases at V and 6 bases at J, with 12 bases in the middle. This chain's CDR3 is CASTGGLAGELFF. CDR3 in DNA: TGTGCCAGCACCGGGGGGCTGGCCGGGGAGCTGTTTTTT. The full variable domain, completed using reference TRBV2 and TRBJ2-2, is EPEVTQTPSHQVTQMGQEVILRCVPISNHLYFYWYRQILGQKVEFLVSFYNNEISEKSEIFDDQFSVERPDGSNFTLKIRSTKLEDSAMYFCASTGGLAGELFFGEGSRLTVL.

The chain combines TRBV5-1 with TRBJ2-7, with a weak D call TRBD2 (5 bases). CDR3 length: 16 amino acids. Trimming stripped 4 bases from V and 2 bases from J, with 19 bases between. Germline-derived CDR1 and CDR2 are SGHRS and YFSETQ. CDR3 nucleotide sequence: TGCGCCAGCAGCGGCGGGTTTAACTTTCTAACCTACGAGCAGTACTTC. Residues: CASSGGFNFLTYEQYF. Based on the CDR3 plus reference TRBV5-1 and TRBJ2-7, the full variable domain is KAGVTQTPRYLIKTRGQQVTLSCSPISGHRSVSWYQQTPGQGLQFLFEYFSETQRNKGNFPGRFSGRQFSNSRSEMNVSTLELGDSALYLCASSGGFNFLTYEQYFGPGTRLTVT.

The chain employs TRBV7-9 and TRBJ1-1; a weak D match, TRBD1 (5 bases). Germline V CDR1 and CDR2: SEHNR, FQNEAQ (reference sequence). V was clipped by 0 bases and J by 0 bases, with 8 bases between them. The CDR3 loop spans 15 amino acids. The CDR3 region is CASSLAQGVNTEAFF. CDR3 bases: TGTGCCAGCAGCTTAGCGCAAGGGGTGAACACTGAAGCTTTCTTT.

CDR3 DNA sequence: TGTGCCAGTAGTATTATGATAACTCGGGACACTGAAGCTTTCTTT. This sequence encodes CASSIMITRDTEAFF. The chain recombines TRBV19 with TRBJ1-1; no firm D call. Deletions cut 3 bases from V and 3 bases from J, with 14 bases between. The CDR3 covers 15 residues. Germline loops: CDR1 LNHDA, CDR2 SQIVND (reference sequence).

The V call is TRBV6-5, the J call TRBJ1-4; D is uncertain. CDR3 length equals 14 residues. Germline V gene data show CDR1 as MNHEY and CDR2 as SVGAGI. V gave up 6 bases and J gave up 4 bases, with 12 bases separating them. CDR3 nucleotide sequence: TGTGCCAGCAGCAGCGCGGGCCGTAATGAAAAACTGTTTTTT. As protein: CASSSAGRNEKLFF.

V usage is TRBV25-1 and J usage is TRBJ2-1; 8 bases map to TRBD2. Germline V gene data show CDR1 as MGHDK and CDR2 as SYGVNS. The CDR3 extends over 18 amino acids. V lost 6 bases to trimming and J lost 0 bases; unmatched junction nucleotides: 13. The CDR3, as DNA: TGTGCCAGCAGGTTAACTAGCGGAACTACACTCTCCTACAATGAGCAGTTCTTC. It codes for CASRLTSGTTLSYNEQFF.

DNA of the CDR3: TGTGCCAGCAGCCCCGGACAGGGGGCGGTCTATGGCTACACCTTC. Translation: CASSPGQGAVYGYTF. The chain carries TRBV2 and TRBJ1-2; 11 nucleotides match TRBD1. CDR1 SNHLY and CDR2 FYNNEI come from the germline V gene. Trimming cost V 6 bases and J 4 bases; bases outside gene matches: 7. The CDR3 is 15 amino acids.

V is TRBV6-5 and J is TRBJ2-2; 8 nucleotides align to TRBD2. Germline lookup yields CDR1 MNHEY and CDR2 SVGAGI. With V trimmed by 6 bases and J by 4 bases, 4 bases remained unmatched. This CDR3 is built from 14 residues. CDR3 loop: CASRKSGSTGELFF. The CDR3 coding sequence is TGTGCCAGCAGGAAAAGCGGGAGCACCGGGGAGCTGTTTTTT.

The V gene is TRBV15, the J gene TRBJ2-6, with TRBD1 identical over 9 bases. V was clipped by 0 bases and J by 2 bases; unmatched bases: 8. The CDR3 length is 19 residues. CDR1 is LNHNV and CDR2 is YYDKDF in the germline V gene (reference sequence). The CDR3, as DNA: TGTGCCACCAGCAGAGATCCCGGACAGGGGAGGCCTGGGGCCAACGTCCTGACTTTC. It is translated as CATSRDPGQGRPGANVLTF.

The genes are TRBV11-2 and TRBJ1-1, with D possibly being TRBD1 (5 bases). V gave up 5 bases and J gave up 0 bases, with 19 bases separating them. CDR1 and CDR2 (germline): SGHAT, FQNNGV. CDR3 length: 17 residues. CDR3 bases: TGTGCCAGCAGCCCCACCCGGGCCGACAGCCTGAACACTGAAGCTTTCTTT. Translated: CASSPTRADSLNTEAFF.

This clone was seen a few times. Mismatch with germline at one junction end may stem from a read error. The V gene is TRBV9, the J gene TRBJ1-3, with 8 nucleotides matching TRBD1. The CDR3 runs to 12 residues. From germline, CDR1 is SGDLS and CDR2 YYNGEE. The DNA for the CDR3 is TGTGCCAGCAGCTCCTTGCCGGGACAGGCTCATTTT. Amino acid sequence: CASSSLPGQAHF.

This clone was counted once. CDR3 nucleotides: TGTGCCAGCAGCAACCAGGGGTCTGGCACTGAAGCTTTCTTT. Amino acids: CASSNQGSGTEAFF. The chain couples TRBV5-4 to TRBJ1-1; D is perhaps TRBD1 (6 bases). From germline, CDR1 is SGHNT and CDR2 YYREEE (reference sequence). This CDR3 has 14 amino acids. V was shortened by 4 bases and J by 4 bases, with 14 bases between the two germline ends.

Worth noting for this clone: It is unclear where the CDR3 begins or ends on the DNA, so no DNA is shown, and the CDR3 is as TCRdb lists it. This chain uses TRBV4-1 with TRBJ2-7; TRBD1, the D gene given by the table, was not confirmed from the DNA. Per the germline V gene, CDR1 is MGHRA and CDR2 is YSYEKL. 15 amino acids form the CDR3, both terminal residues included. The CDR3 sequence: CASSQSLHQSYEQYF.

The count of this clone is one. The J gene is TRBJ1-3, the V gene TRBV6-5; 9 nucleotides align to TRBD1. This CDR3 has 14 amino acids. Germline CDR1 reads MNHEY; CDR2 reads SVGAGI. J lost 7 bases, V lost 0 bases, and 1 base had no gene match. CDR3 in DNA: TGTGCCAGCAGTTACTCCGACAGGGGGAACACCATATATTTT. As protein: CASSYSDRGNTIYF.

This rearrangement joins TRBV7-6 to TRBJ1-1; 7 bases agree with TRBD1. Germline V gene sequence: CDR1 SGHVS, CDR2 FNYEAQ. V shed 5 bases, J shed 6 bases, and the junction held 9 bases outside the gene matches. This CDR3 region has 14 residues. CDR3 amino acids: CASSPKQGFSEAFF. In DNA form, the CDR3 reads TGTGCCAGCAGCCCTAAACAGGGGTTCTCTGAAGCTTTCTTT.